Presented here are 2 T cell receptor beta chains from one specimen sequenced in a study of T cells in Graves' hyperthyroidism and ophthalmopathy. The investigators amplified TCR beta CDR3 regions from RNA transcripts. RT-PCR in the first round (using the HTBI primer set) targeted the TCR CDR3. In TCRdb, the multiplex PCR reads were re-called with MiXCR into one record per CDR3 protein. The table includes hundreds of thousands of distinct CDR3 sequences, roughly 15% detected once. Sequencing was carried out using blood. These receptor sequences come from a woman aged 40 to 50 with Graves' ophthalmopathy.

There are many counts of this clonotype. V usage is TRBV12-3 or TRBV12-4 and J usage is TRBJ2-7, with TRBD1 as a possible D gene (6 bases). Trimming pared 8 bases from V and 3 bases from J, leaving 11 bases between. The CDR3 runs to 12 residues. The CDR3 protein is CASGSGHYEQYF. DNA for the CDR3: TGTGCCAGCGGATCGGGACACTACGAGCAGTACTTC.

This clonotype was recorded at least ten times. The rearrangement links TRBV15 to TRBJ2-5; 7 bases match TRBD2. Germline V lookup: CDR1 LNHNV, CDR2 YYDKDF (reference sequence). The CDR3 consists of 15 residues. The V gene end was trimmed by 1 base and the J gene end by 3 bases; junction bases not matched to a gene: 5. The CDR3 nucleotides read TGTGCCACCAGCAGAGGAGTCGGGGGGAAAGAGACCCAGTACTTC. This sequence encodes CATSRGVGGKETQYF.